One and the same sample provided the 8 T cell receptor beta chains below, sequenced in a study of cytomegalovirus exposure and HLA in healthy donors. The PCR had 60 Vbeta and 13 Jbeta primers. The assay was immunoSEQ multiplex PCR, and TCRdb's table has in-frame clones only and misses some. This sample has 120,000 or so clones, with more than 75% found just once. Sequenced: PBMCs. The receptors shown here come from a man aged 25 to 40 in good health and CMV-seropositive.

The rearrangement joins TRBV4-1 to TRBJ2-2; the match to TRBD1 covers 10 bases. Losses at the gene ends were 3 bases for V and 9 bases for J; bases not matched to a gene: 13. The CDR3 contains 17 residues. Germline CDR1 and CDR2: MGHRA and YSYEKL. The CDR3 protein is CASSQRWDRGGLRELFF. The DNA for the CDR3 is TGCGCCAGCAGCCAGAGATGGGACAGGGGAGGGCTCAGGGAGCTGTTTTTT.

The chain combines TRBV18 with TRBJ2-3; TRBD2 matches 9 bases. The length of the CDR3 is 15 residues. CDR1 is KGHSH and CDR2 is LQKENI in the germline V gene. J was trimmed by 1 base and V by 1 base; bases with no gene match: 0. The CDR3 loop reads CASSPQREGTDTQYF. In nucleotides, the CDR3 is TGTGCCAGCTCACCACAGCGGGAGGGCACAGATACGCAGTATTTT.

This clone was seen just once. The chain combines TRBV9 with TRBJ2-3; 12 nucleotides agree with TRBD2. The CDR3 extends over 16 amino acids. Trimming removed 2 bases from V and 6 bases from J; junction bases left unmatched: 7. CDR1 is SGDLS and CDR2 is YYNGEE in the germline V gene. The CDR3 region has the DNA TGTGCCAGCAGCGTGGGGCTAGCGGGAGGGGAGGATACGCAGTATTTT. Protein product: CASSVGLAGGEDTQYF.

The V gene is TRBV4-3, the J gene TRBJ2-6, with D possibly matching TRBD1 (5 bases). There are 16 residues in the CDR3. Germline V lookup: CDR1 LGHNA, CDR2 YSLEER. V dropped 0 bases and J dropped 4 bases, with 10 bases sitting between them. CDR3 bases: TGCGCCAGCAGCCAAGAAGGGGTATCAGGGGCCAACGTCCTGACTTTC. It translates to CASSQEGVSGANVLTF.

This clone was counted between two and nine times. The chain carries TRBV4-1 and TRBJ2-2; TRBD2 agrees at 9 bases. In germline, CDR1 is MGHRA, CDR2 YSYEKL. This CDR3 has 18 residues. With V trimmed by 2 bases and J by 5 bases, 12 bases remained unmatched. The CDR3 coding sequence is TGCGCCAGCAGCCAACGCCGGGGGGCGGGAGGGGAAACCGGGGAGCTGTTTTTT. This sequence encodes CASSQRRGAGGETGELFF.

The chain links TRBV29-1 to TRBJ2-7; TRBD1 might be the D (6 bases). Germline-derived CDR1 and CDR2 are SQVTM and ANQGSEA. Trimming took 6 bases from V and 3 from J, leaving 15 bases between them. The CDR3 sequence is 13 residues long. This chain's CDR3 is CSVRRDINYEQYF. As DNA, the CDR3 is TGCAGCGTGCGCCGGGACATAAACTACGAGCAGTACTTC.

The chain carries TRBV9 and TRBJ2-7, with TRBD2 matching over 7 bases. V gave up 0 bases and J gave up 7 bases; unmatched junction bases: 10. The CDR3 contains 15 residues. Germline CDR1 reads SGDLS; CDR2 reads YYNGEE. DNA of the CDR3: TGTGCCAGCAGCGTAGGGGAGGGGCCCTTAGGGGAGCAGTACTTC. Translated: CASSVGEGPLGEQYF.

The CDR3 is CASSQDGTGDGNEKLFF. CDR3 DNA sequence: TGCGCCAGCAGCCAAGATGGCACAGGGGATGGGAATGAAAAACTGTTTTTT. The chain employs TRBV4-1 and TRBJ1-4, with TRBD1 matching 7 bases. Germline values: CDR1 MGHRA, CDR2 YSYEKL. The CDR3 loop spans 17 amino acids. Trimming removed 0 bases from V and 5 bases from J; junction bases left unmatched: 9.